One and the same sample provided the 7 T cell receptor beta chains below, sequenced in a study of T cells in Graves' hyperthyroidism and ophthalmopathy. It was RNA transcripts that yielded the amplified TCR beta CDR3 regions. When the TCR CDR3 underwent first-round RT-PCR, the HTBI primer set was used. TCRdb re-derived calls from the multiplex PCR reads in MiXCR, one entry per CDR3 protein. The table shows about 200,000 distinct CDR3 sequences, with roughly 17% occurring only once. Sample: blood. The source is a woman in her 50s with Graves' hyperthyroidism.

The chain carries TRBV28 and TRBJ2-3, with 11 bases aligning to TRBD2. Looked up from germline, CDR1 is MDHEN and CDR2 is SYDVKM. V was pared by 1 base and J by 1 base, with 7 bases of the junction left unmatched. CDR3 size: 18 residues. DNA for the CDR3: TGTGCCAGCAGTTTATCGGCTAGCGGGAGGTATGGCACAGATACGCAGTATTTT. Translated, it gives CASSLSASGRYGTDTQYF.

CDR3 sequence: CASSKPGRGVYEQYF. In nucleotides, the CDR3 is TGTGCCAGCAGCAAGCCAGGCCGGGGGGTGTATGAGCAGTACTTC. The chain joins TRBV28 to TRBJ2-7, with 7 bases that match TRBD2. From germline, CDR1 is MDHEN and CDR2 SYDVKM. The CDR3 consists of 15 residues. V shed 6 bases, J shed 7 bases, and the junction held 15 bases outside the gene matches.

In its sample, this clonotype was seen a few times. This sequence joins TRBV19 and TRBJ1-1; TRBD1 might be the D (5 bases). The CDR3 totals 13 residues. Germline lookup yields CDR1 LNHDA and CDR2 SQIVND (reference sequence). V was cut by 5 bases and J by 8 bases, with 15 bases left in between. The CDR3 loop reads CASSLTVGGEAFF. CDR3 sequence (DNA): TGTGCCAGTAGTTTGACCGTGGGGGGAGAAGCTTTCTTT.

This clonotype was found many times. This chain connects TRBV2 to TRBJ2-7; D perhaps matches TRBD1 (6 bases). The germline gives CDR1 SNHLY, CDR2 FYNNEI. The CDR3 has 16 residues. V was trimmed by 6 bases and J by 0 bases, leaving 18 bases between them. CDR3 residues: CASRSQTPDSSYEQYF. The CDR3 DNA reads as TGTGCCAGCAGGTCCCAGACTCCGGACAGCTCCTACGAGCAGTACTTC.

The chain carries TRBV4-1 and TRBJ1-4; no definite D call. Trimming cost V 3 bases and J 0 bases, with 8 bases left between them. There are 15 residues in the CDR3. Germline CDR1 and CDR2: MGHRA and YSYEKL. The CDR3: CASSHFFATNEKLFF. The CDR3, as DNA: TGCGCCAGCAGCCACTTTTTTGCAACTAATGAAAAACTGTTTTTT.

This clonotype turned up a few times. A far more abundant clone sits one base away, making this likely a read error. The chain carries TRBV12-3 or TRBV12-4 and TRBJ2-5; possibly TRBD1 for D (5 bases). This CDR3 is 11 amino acids long. Trimming left V 1 base short and J 9 bases short, with 6 bases between. This CDR3 reads CASSLEGSQYF. The CDR3 DNA follows: TGTGCCAGCAGTTTAGAGGGGTCCCAGTACTTC.

Note on this clonotype: This clone may be a read error of a much larger clone one base away. The rearrangement joins TRBV2 to TRBJ1-1, with TRBD1 matching 8 bases. Germline V gene lookup returns CDR1 SNHLY and CDR2 FYNNEI. CDR3 length: 14 residues. The CDR3 spells CASRMTGENTGAFF. CDR3 nucleotides: TGTGCCAGCAGGATGACAGGGGAGAACACTGGAGCTTTCTTT. Combining the CDR3 with reference TRBV2 and TRBJ1-1 gives the whole variable domain EPEVTQTPSHQVTQMGQEVILRCVPISNHLYFYWYRQILGQKVEFLVSFYNNEISEKSEIFDDQFSVERPDGSNFTLKIRSTKLEDSAMYFCASRMTGENTGAFFGQGTRLTVV.